Described below is a single T cell receptor (beta chain) sequence and its context. This clone was seen more than once but under ten times. What antigen it recognizes has not been identified. The input lacks base qualities; no much larger clone sits a single base away. TCRbeta CDR3 regions were amplified from genomic DNA using the immunoSEQ Assay, a bias-controlled multiplex PCR. The published analysis was carried out like this. Within the assay, amplification of reference gene primers was used to estimate how many nucleated cells each sample contained. To quantify the absolute abundance of each unique TCRbeta CDR3 rearrangement, sequence reads were collapsed and filtered. Productive Simpson clonality was computed per sample as the square root of Simpson's diversity index over productive rearrangements. The table was pulled from immuneACCESS by TCRdb, which kept in-frame rearrangements only. Such tables lose some clones; where checked, under half of the loss comes from unresolved V genes, and the rest has no known cause. V, J and clone size were drawn from that table, and D and trimming were deduced from the DNA. This sample comprises tens of thousands of clones, 80% of them detected only once. Approximately 12% of the sample is held by the ten biggest clonotypes.

Each collaborating institution followed its own protocols to collect whole blood in K2EDTA tubes. For TCRbeta analysis, collaborators shipped samples as frozen whole blood, isolated PBMCs, or DNA extracted from either of those sample types. This specimen belongs to a study of blood T cell repertoires in COVID-19 (dated by TCRdb to between 2020 and 2021). Looking at the study overall: Collaborator samples came from the United States, Italy and Spain and covered acute and convalescent phases of COVID-19. The prospective study material was composed of cDNA or gDNA derived from T cells, B-cell-depleted T cells, or PBMCs. Nearly every sample came with metadata listing a de-identified subject ID, COVID-19 status, age in years and sex. The dataset comprised deeply sampled blood TCRbeta repertoires from subjects exposed to, actively infected with, or recovered from COVID-19. The repertoires were released in a freely available public database meant as a resource for research on the immune response to SARS-CoV-2. The samples were drawn from the first 160 participants of the ongoing ImmuneRACE study and from some 1,300 subjects provided by 6 global collaborators. Where available, HLA class I and class II types were obtained from metadata supplied by the sample provider rather than from assay-based typing.

The CDR3 goes from the cysteine to the phenylalanine over 14 residues. The read is trimmed to its CDR3 DNA, 42 bases read in frame from base 1. V is reduced by 6 bases and J by 5 bases, leaving a spacing of 18 bases between them. CDR1 and CDR2 are drawn from the germline V gene (reference sequence): GTSNPN, SVGIG. Beyond this particular receptor, the publication reports: The amount of clinical and demographic metadata varied by source and participant and was provided uncurated.

The receptor chain draws on TRBV30 and TRBJ2-3; TRBD2 is a weak D gene call, 5 bases matching. The sequenced material came from peripheral blood. This receptor was obtained from a human donor in a cohort sampled during active COVID-19. The encoded CDR3 is CACTEPLGRDTQYF. The nucleotide sequence is given as TGTGCCTGTACAGAGCCATTGGGGAGAGATACGCAGTATTTT.